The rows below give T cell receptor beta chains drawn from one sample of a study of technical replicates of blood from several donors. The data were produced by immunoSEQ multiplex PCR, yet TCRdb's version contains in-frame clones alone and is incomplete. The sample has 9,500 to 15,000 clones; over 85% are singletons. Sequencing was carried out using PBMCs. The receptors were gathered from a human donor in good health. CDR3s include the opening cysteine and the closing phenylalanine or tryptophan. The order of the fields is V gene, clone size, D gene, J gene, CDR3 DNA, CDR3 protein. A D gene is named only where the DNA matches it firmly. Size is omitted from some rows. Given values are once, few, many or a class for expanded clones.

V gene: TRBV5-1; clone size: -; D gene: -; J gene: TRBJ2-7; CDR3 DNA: TGCGCCAGCAGCACCCTGCCAGGGGCCGACTCCTACGAGCAGTACTTC; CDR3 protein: CASSTLPGADSYEQYF
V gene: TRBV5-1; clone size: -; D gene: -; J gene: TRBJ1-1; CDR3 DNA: TGCGCCAGCAGCTTGGAGACAGGTAGGGCTGTAGCTTTCTTT; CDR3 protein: CASSLETGRAVAFF
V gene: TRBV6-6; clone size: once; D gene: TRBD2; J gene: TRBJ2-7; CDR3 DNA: TGTGCCAGCAGGAGACTAGCGGGAGGATACGAGCAGTACTTC; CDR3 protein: CASRRLAGGYEQYF
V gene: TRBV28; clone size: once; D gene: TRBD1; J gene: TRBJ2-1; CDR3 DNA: TGTGCCAGCAGTACAGGACAGGGGATCGGCGATGAGCAGTTCTTC; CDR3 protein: CASSTGQGIGDEQFF
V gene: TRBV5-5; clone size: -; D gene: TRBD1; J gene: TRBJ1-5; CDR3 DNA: TGTGCCAGCAGCTTTTTTGGGACAGCTGATCAGCCCCAGCATTTT; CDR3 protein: CASSFFGTADQPQHF
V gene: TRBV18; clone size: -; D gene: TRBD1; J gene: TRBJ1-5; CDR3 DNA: TGTGCCAGCTCACCAGCAACGGGACAGAGTAGCAATCAGCCCCAGCATTTT; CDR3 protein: CASSPATGQSSNQPQHF
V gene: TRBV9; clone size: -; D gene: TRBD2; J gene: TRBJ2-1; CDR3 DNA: TGTGCCAGCAGCGTATGGCGGGAGGGCAGGGAGCAGTTCTTC; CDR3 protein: CASSVWREGREQFF
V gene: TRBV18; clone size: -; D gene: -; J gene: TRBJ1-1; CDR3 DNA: TGTGCCAGCTCACCTAACCAGGGGAATATGAACACTGAAGCTTTCTTT; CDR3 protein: CASSPNQGNMNTEAFF
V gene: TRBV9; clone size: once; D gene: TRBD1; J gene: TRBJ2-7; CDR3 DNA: TGTGCCAGCAGCGTTTTTCCGGACAGGTCCTACGAGCAGTACTTC; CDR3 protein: CASSVFPDRSYEQYF
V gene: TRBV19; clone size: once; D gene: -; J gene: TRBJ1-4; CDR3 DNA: TGTGCCAGTAGTCCCGGAATATGGGGGCAGGGAGTAGAAGAAAAACTGTTTTTT; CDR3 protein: CASSPGIWGQGVEEKLFF
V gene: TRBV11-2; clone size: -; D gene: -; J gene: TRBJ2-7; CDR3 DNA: TGTGCCAGCACTTCGTTCTCCGGCGAGCAGTACTTC; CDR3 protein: CASTSFSGEQYF
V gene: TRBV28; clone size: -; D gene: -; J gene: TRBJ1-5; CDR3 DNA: TGTGCCAGCAGCCTCAGGGTCTTCAATCAGCCCCAGCATTTT; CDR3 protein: CASSLRVFNQPQHF